Given below is one T cell receptor (beta chain) in context. In the authors' methods: Estimation of nucleated cell counts relied on the amplification of reference gene primers. This table comes from immunoSEQ multiplex PCR, and its TCRdb copy is limited to in-frame clones, with some not included. Clone size and V and J calls were adopted from that table, with D and trimming inferred from the DNA. The table shows almost 500,000 clones, with 88% occurring only once. These data belong to a study of blood T cell repertoires in COVID-19. Participant age was about 18 to 100 years, and participants resided in about two dozen US areas. The study assigned cohorts using participant-reported clinical history. Recovered status applied to Cohort 3 donors who had two consecutive negative PCRs. It also applied to those with clearance or with symptom resolution. The CDR3 is made up of 12 amino acids. Trimming took off 1 base at V and 11 bases at J, with 11 bases between the two ends.

This chain uses TRBV12-3 or TRBV12-4 with TRBJ1-1; D is ambiguous. The receptor's source is an older woman who had recovered from COVID-19. Sequencing used PBMCs or T cells enriched from blood (not recorded which). Here the CDR3 reads CASSLENSGAFF. Here the CDR3 DNA reads TGTGCCAGCAGTTTAGAAAACAGCGGGGCTTTCTTT.